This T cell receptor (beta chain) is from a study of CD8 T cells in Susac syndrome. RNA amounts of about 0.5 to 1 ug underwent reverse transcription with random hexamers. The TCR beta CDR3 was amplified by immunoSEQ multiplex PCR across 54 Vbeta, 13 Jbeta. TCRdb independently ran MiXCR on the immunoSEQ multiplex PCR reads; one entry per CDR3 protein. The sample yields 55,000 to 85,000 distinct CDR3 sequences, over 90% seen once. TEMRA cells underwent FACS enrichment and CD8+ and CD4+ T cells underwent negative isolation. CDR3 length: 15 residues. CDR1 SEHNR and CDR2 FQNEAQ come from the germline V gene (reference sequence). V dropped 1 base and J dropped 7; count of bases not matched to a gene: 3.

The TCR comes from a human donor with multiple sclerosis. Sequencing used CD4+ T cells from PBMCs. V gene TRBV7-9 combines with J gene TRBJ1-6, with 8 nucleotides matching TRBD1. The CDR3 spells CASSLGRQGNSPLHF. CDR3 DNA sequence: TGTGCCAGCAGCTTAGGCCGACAGGGGAATTCACCCCTCCACTTT.